This T cell receptor (beta chain) was retrieved from a study of blood T cell repertoires in COVID-19. Looking at the study overall: Samples came from the United States, Italy and Spain, spanning acute and convalescent COVID-19.

This clone came up once. Germline lookup yields CDR1 SGHNT and CDR2 YYREEE (reference sequence). The junction had 7 bases not matched to a gene; V was cut back by 4 bases and J by 9 bases. The CDR3 consists of 14 residues. The assay was immunoSEQ multiplex PCR, and TCRdb's table has in-frame clones only and misses some. The table records 390,000 or so clones, around 90% of them present only once. The material sequenced was peripheral blood. This TCR was sampled from a woman aged 25-40 years with COVID-19, enrolled during active disease. This chain uses TRBV5-4 with TRBJ2-1; 10 positions agree with TRBD1. The CDR3 DNA follows: TGTGCCAGCAGCCCTGGACAGGGGGAGGTTGAGCAGTTCTTC. It codes for CASSPGQGEVEQFF.